Presented here are 10 T cell receptor beta chains from one specimen sequenced in a study of cytomegalovirus exposure and HLA in healthy donors (dated by TCRdb to about 2017). The method behind the library was the immunoSEQ multiplex PCR assay. For the multiplex PCR, a mixture combining 60 forward primers for TCR Vbeta segments and 13 reverse primers for TCR Jbeta segments was used. The immuneACCESS repertoire file appears here via TCRdb, limited to in-frame rearrangements. These files lack a portion of the clones; in checked studies, under half of the deficit traces to unresolved V genes, and the cause of the others is not known. The sample profile shows roughly 140,000 clones; 65% to 90% of them were found once. The ten largest clones add up to over 1% of the sample. Specimen: PBMCs. These TCRs come from a female donor in good health and CMV-seronegative.

The V call is TRBV5-4, the J call TRBJ1-4, with 10 bases fitting TRBD1. Trimming took 3 bases from V and 3 from J; bases not matched to a gene: 8. The CDR3 length is 17 residues. The germline CDR1 and CDR2 sequences are SGHNT and YYREEE (reference sequence). The chain's CDR3 is CASSSDRGLHSNEKLFF. CDR3 coding DNA: TGTGCCAGCAGCTCTGACAGGGGGCTGCACTCTAATGAAAAACTGTTTTTT.

The genes are TRBV27 and TRBJ1-2, with D unclear. This CDR3 has 14 amino acids. Germline V gene lookup returns CDR1 MNHEY and CDR2 SMNVEV (reference sequence). Trimming pared 6 bases from V and 2 bases from J, leaving 13 bases between. The chain's CDR3 is CASSLTGSNYGYTF. The CDR3 DNA sequence: TGTGCCAGCAGCTTGACGGGTTCCAACTATGGCTACACCTTC.

As DNA, the CDR3 is TGTGCCAGCAGCCAGAGGGCTGTCGTCTTCACCTTC. Translation: CASSQRAVVFTF. The chain is built from TRBV6-5 and TRBJ1-2, with D unresolved. The CDR3 is 12 amino acids. The germline gives CDR1 MNHEY, CDR2 SVGAGI. The germline V and J ends were trimmed by 6 bases and 13 bases, with 18 bases remaining between them.

V and J are TRBV2 and TRBJ1-5; 9 bases align to TRBD1. Germline CDR1 is SNHLY and CDR2 is FYNNEI. Trimming at V came to 7 bases and at J to 5 bases, leaving 6 bases not matched to a gene. CDR3 length: 14 residues. CDR3 sequence (DNA): TGTGCCAGCATGGGGGACAGGGAGCATCAGCCCCAGCATTTT. It yields the protein CASMGDREHQPQHF.

The chain combines TRBV7-9 with TRBJ2-5; TRBD2 aligns across 9 bases. Germline values: CDR1 SEHNR, CDR2 FQNEAQ (reference sequence). V was clipped by 3 bases and J by 2 bases; unmatched bases: 1. The CDR3 totals 14 residues. CDR3 sequence: CASSFLAGQETQYF. DNA of the CDR3: TGTGCCAGCAGCTTTCTAGCGGGACAAGAGACCCAGTACTTC.

The genes are TRBV5-8 and TRBJ2-7; D is perhaps TRBD2 (6 bases). This CDR3 has 15 residues. The V gene lost 4 bases and the J gene lost 0 bases, with 14 bases spanning the gap. CDR1 and CDR2 from the germline V gene are SGHTS and YDEGEE. The CDR3 spells CASSRTTPSSYEQYF. As DNA, the CDR3 is TGTGCCAGCAGCCGGACTACTCCGAGCTCCTACGAGCAGTACTTC.

The chain is built from TRBV7-2 and TRBJ1-5; possibly TRBD1 for D (6 bases). The CDR3 extends over 15 amino acids. V lost 2 bases and J 4 bases, leaving 12 bases between the germline ends. Germline loops: CDR1 SGHTA, CDR2 FQGNSA. The CDR3 is CASSLPGQENQPQHF. CDR3 nucleotide sequence: TGTGCCAGCAGCTTACCGGGACAAGAGAATCAGCCCCAGCATTTT.

The rearrangement joins TRBV19 to TRBJ2-1, with TRBD2 matching 14 bases. The CDR3 runs 16 residues. Germline CDR1 is LNHDA and CDR2 is SQIVND (reference sequence). The junction had 10 bases not matched to a gene; V was cut back by 5 bases and J by 10 bases. CDR3 DNA sequence: TGTGCCAGTAGTGCGACTAGCGGGAGGGCCTTAGGGGAGCAGTTCTTC. Translation gives CASSATSGRALGEQFF.

In nucleotides, the CDR3 is TGTGCCAGCAGCTTTGACGCAGGGGTGACTGAAGCTTTCTTT. It codes for CASSFDAGVTEAFF. This chain joins TRBV13 and TRBJ1-1; a weak D match, TRBD1 (6 bases). The germline CDR1 and CDR2 sequences are PRHDT and FYEKMQ (reference sequence). Trimming removed 3 bases from V and 5 bases from J, with 13 bases in between. The CDR3 runs to 14 residues.

The rearrangement joins TRBV5-8 to TRBJ2-1; 8 nucleotides match TRBD2. The CDR3 totals 14 residues. The J segment lost 8 bases and the V segment lost 0 bases, leaving 4 bases of the junction unmatched. The germline V gene has CDR1 SGHTS and CDR2 YDEGEE. The CDR3 here is CASSLAGGPYEQFF. CDR3 nucleotides: TGTGCCAGCAGCTTGGCGGGAGGGCCCTATGAGCAGTTCTTC.